The source of this T cell receptor (beta chain) is a study of blood T cell repertoires in COVID-19. Study in general: PBMCs, B-cell-depleted T cells, or T cells provided the cDNA or gDNA that made up the material.

This CDR3 has 18 amino acids. CDR1 is LGHDT and CDR2 is YNNKEL in the germline V gene (reference sequence). V lost 4 bases, J lost 4 bases, and 11 bases stayed unmatched. Clones were read by immunoSEQ multiplex PCR, and TCRdb kept only the in-frame ones, dropping some. The sample contains some 170,000 clones, roughly 84% of which appear only once. The V call is TRBV3-1 (or the pseudogene TRBV3-2), the J call TRBJ2-5; 14 bases fit TRBD2. Sequences were obtained from PBMCs or T cells enriched from blood (not recorded which). This receptor was taken from a human donor with acute COVID-19. The donor label of this sample is uncertain. For the CDR3, the DNA is TGTGCCAGCAGCCTCGGGACTAGCGGGGGCCTAGGGGCAGAGACCCAGTACTTC. It specifies CASSLGTSGGLGAETQYF.